A selection of T cell receptor beta chains follows, all from one sample in a study of blood T cell repertoires in COVID-19. Some clones are missing from TCRdb's copy, which holds only in-frame ones; the method was immunoSEQ multiplex PCR. The data contain some 350,000 clones, over 70% of them singletons. The sample comprised PBMCs or T cells enriched from blood (not recorded which). The source is a man aged 25 to 40 who had recovered from COVID-19. Each CDR3 is given with its conserved first and last residue. A D gene is named only where the DNA matches it firmly. Size is stated for part of the rows, as once, few or many counts, or as a class when the clone is expanded.

size	length	V	D	CDR3
.	15	TRBV10-3	TRBD2	CAISETSGVGETQYF
.	14	TRBV5-3	TRBD1	CARSRDRGLSPLHF
.	15	TRBV9	.	CASSADIRADSPLHF
once	16	TRBV5-4	TRBD2	CASSSPGTSSYNEQFF
.	16	TRBV12-2	.	CASRLDSTSRDYEQYF
few	13	TRBV5-4	.	CASSLLGGTEAFF
few	14	TRBV7-9	TRBD1	CASSPFQGGEKLFF
.	14	TRBV5-4	.	CASSLAGTESGYTF
.	18	TRBV4-2	.	CASSQELWGGLSYNEQFF
.	12	TRBV29-1	TRBD1	CSVKGAAVEAFF
.	14	TRBV5-5	.	CASSRGGWNYGYTF